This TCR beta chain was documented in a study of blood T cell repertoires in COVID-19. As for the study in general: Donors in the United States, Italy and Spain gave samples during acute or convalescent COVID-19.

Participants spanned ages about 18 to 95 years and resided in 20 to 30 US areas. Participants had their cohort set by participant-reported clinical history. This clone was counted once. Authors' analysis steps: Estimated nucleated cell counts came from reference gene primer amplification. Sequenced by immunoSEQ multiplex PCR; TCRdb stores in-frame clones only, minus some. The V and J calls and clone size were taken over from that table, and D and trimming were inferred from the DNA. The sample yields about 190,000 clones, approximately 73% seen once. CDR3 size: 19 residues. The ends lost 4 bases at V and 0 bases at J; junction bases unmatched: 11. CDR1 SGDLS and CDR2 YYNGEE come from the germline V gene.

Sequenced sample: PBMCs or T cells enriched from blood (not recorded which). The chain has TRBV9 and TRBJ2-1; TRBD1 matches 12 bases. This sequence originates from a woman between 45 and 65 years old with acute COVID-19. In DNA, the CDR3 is TGTGCCAGCAGCTTTACCGGGACAGGGGGCGCCGGCTCCTACAATGAGCAGTTCTTC. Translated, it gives CASSFTGTGGAGSYNEQFF.